One sample yielded the 26 T cell receptor beta chains listed below, sequenced in a study of cytomegalovirus exposure and HLA in healthy donors (dated by TCRdb to the late 2010s). Libraries were built with the immunoSEQ multiplex PCR assay. For the multiplex PCR, a mixture combining 60 forward primers for TCR Vbeta segments and 13 reverse primers for TCR Jbeta segments was used. Sourced from immuneACCESS, this table was stored by TCRdb with only in-frame sequences that have V and J called. A share of the clones is absent; for the studies checked, an unresolved V gene accounts for under half, and the remainder has no known explanation. This sample lists about 190,000 clones; more than 75% were detected once. In total, the top ten clones hold around 2.5% of the sample. What was sequenced was PBMCs. These receptors originate from a woman in her forties or fifties in good health and CMV-seropositive.

This CDR3 is CSATTGGRAFF. The CDR3 nucleotides are TGCAGTGCTACGACAGGGGGCAGGGCTTTCTTT. The chain joins TRBV20-1 to TRBJ1-1; 10 bases agree with TRBD1. Germline V gene lookup returns CDR1 DFQATT and CDR2 SNEGSKA (reference sequence). The J segment lost 11 bases and the V segment lost 4 bases, leaving 4 bases of the junction unmatched. The CDR3 contains 11 residues.

V usage is TRBV12-5 and J usage is TRBJ1-3, with 9 nucleotides matching TRBD1. This CDR3 comprises 15 residues. Trimming at V came to 7 bases and at J to 2 bases, leaving 6 bases not matched to a gene. CDR1 is LGHNT and CDR2 is FRNRAP in the germline V gene. DNA of the CDR3: TGTGCTAGTGCCTCGGGACAGGGAACTGGAAACACCATATATTTT. Amino acids: CASASGQGTGNTIYF.

This clone was recorded once. The V and J genes are TRBV6-5 and TRBJ2-7, with TRBD1 identical over 9 bases. Per the germline V gene, CDR1 is MNHEY and CDR2 is SVGAGI. CDR3 length: 14 residues. V was pared by 6 bases and J by 6 bases, with 9 bases of the junction left unmatched. The DNA of the CDR3 is TGTGCCAGCAGACCTACAGGGGGCTTGGGCGAGCAGTACTTC. This gives the protein CASRPTGGLGEQYF.

Of note for this clone: It is unclear where the CDR3 begins or ends on the DNA, so no DNA is shown, and the CDR3 is as TCRdb lists it. This rearrangement joins TRBV21-1 to TRBJ1-1. TRBV21-1 is reported as a pseudogene. A total of 15 residues make up the CDR3, ends included. The CDR3 reads CASSKVGRGSTEAFF.

This clone appeared a few times. CDR3 loop: CASSIQGGDTEAFF. The CDR3 nucleotides are TGTGCCAGTAGTATCCAGGGGGGAGATACTGAAGCTTTCTTT. The J gene is TRBJ1-1, the V gene TRBV19, with 7 bases fitting TRBD1. The CDR3 sequence is 14 residues long. Looked up from germline, CDR1 is LNHDA and CDR2 is SQIVND (reference sequence). The trim removed 3 bases at V and 5 bases at J, leaving 6 bases unmatched.

The V call is TRBV28, the J call TRBJ1-1, with 8 positions matching TRBD1. V was clipped by 3 bases and J by 1 base; unmatched bases: 4. The germline V gene has CDR1 MDHEN and CDR2 SYDVKM. The CDR3 has 15 residues. CDR3 sequence (DNA): TGTGCCAGCAGTTTCCCGGGACAGGCGAACACTGAAGCTTTCTTT. It codes for CASSFPGQANTEAFF.

The chain couples TRBV5-6 to TRBJ1-1; D is perhaps TRBD1 (5 bases). The CDR3 loop spans 12 amino acids. Per germline, CDR1 SGHDT and CDR2 YYEEEE. Trimming removed 0 bases at V and 11 bases at J, with 11 bases between. For the CDR3, the DNA is TGTGCCAGCAGCTTGGTGCAGGGTGAGGCTTTCTTT. As protein: CASSLVQGEAFF.

The V and J genes are TRBV5-4 and TRBJ2-1; TRBD2 matches at 9 bases. The CDR3 spans 17 residues. Germline V gene data show CDR1 as SGHNT and CDR2 as YYREEE (reference sequence). Unmatched junction bases numbered 8, after V lost 0 bases and J lost 4 bases. CDR3 in amino acids: CASSLAGGGGAYNEQFF. CDR3 coding DNA: TGTGCCAGCAGCTTGGCCGGTGGCGGGGGGGCTTACAATGAGCAGTTCTTC.

The V gene is TRBV5-1, the J gene TRBJ1-6; TRBD1 aligns across 9 bases. The CDR3 spans 14 residues. After removal of 5 bases from V and 7 bases from J, the junction contained 4 bases not matched to a gene. The V gene's germline CDR1 is SGHRS and CDR2 YFSETQ. The CDR3, as DNA: TGCGCCAGCAGTGGGACAGGGAACAATTCACCCCTCCACTTT. Translation gives CASSGTGNNSPLHF.

V usage is TRBV27 and J usage is TRBJ1-1, with 7 bases fitting TRBD1. Germline V gene data show CDR1 as MNHEY and CDR2 as SMNVEV (reference sequence). This CDR3 contains 14 residues. V was pared by 5 bases and J by 3 bases, with 6 bases of the junction left unmatched. CDR3 loop: CASSPRDRDTEAFF. In DNA form, the CDR3 reads TGTGCCAGCAGTCCCCGGGACAGAGACACTGAAGCTTTCTTT.

This clone has just a few counts. V and J are TRBV5-1 and TRBJ1-1; D is uncertain. The CDR3 has 14 amino acids. The V and J ends lost 4 bases and 0 bases respectively, with 10 bases between them. Germline CDR1 is SGHRS and CDR2 is YFSETQ. Written as DNA, the CDR3 is TGCGCCAGCAGCCCCAGTGGAGTGAACACTGAAGCTTTCTTT. Its protein product is CASSPSGVNTEAFF.

This clone was detected only a few times. The chain is built from TRBV5-4 and TRBJ1-1; TRBD1 matches 7 bases. After removal of 4 bases from V and 4 bases from J, the junction contained 4 bases not matched to a gene. This CDR3 is built from 13 residues. Germline-derived CDR1 and CDR2 are SGHNT and YYREEE (reference sequence). The CDR3: CASSPQGRTEAFF. The CDR3 DNA follows: TGTGCCAGCAGCCCACAGGGGCGCACTGAAGCTTTCTTT.

The chain carries TRBV7-8 and TRBJ1-2; 7 nucleotides match TRBD1. This CDR3 is built from 17 residues. Germline V gene lookup returns CDR1 SGHVS and CDR2 FQNEAQ. The ends lost 1 base at V and 3 bases at J; junction bases unmatched: 11. DNA of the CDR3: TGTGCCAGCAGCTTAGGGATAACAGGGGCCCCTTACTATGGCTACACCTTC. Its translation: CASSLGITGAPYYGYTF.

The CDR3 DNA follows: TGCGCCAGCAGCCAAATCCTAGCGGACTCCTACGAGCAGTACTTC. This codes for CASSQILADSYEQYF. V is TRBV4-1 and J is TRBJ2-7, with TRBD2 matching 7 bases. The CDR3 is 15 amino acids. J gave up 0 bases and V 2 bases, and 4 bases lay outside the gene matches. CDR1 and CDR2 (germline): MGHRA, YSYEKL.

The chain recombines TRBV5-1 with TRBJ2-7; 9 nucleotides line up with TRBD1. The J segment lost 7 bases and the V segment lost 4 bases, leaving 12 bases of the junction unmatched. Per germline, CDR1 SGHRS and CDR2 YFSETQ. The CDR3 loop spans 15 amino acids. CDR3 region: CASSPSGTGSEEQYF. CDR3 sequence (DNA): TGCGCCAGCAGCCCCTCCGGGACAGGGTCCGAGGAGCAGTACTTC. Full variable domain (outside the CDR3, taken from reference TRBV5-1 and TRBJ2-7): KAGVTQTPRYLIKTRGQQVTLSCSPISGHRSVSWYQQTPGQGLQFLFEYFSETQRNKGNFPGRFSGRQFSNSRSEMNVSTLELGDSALYLCASSPSGTGSEEQYFGPGTRLTVT.

The rearrangement links TRBV29-1 to TRBJ2-1, with 7 positions matching TRBD1. Trimming removed 7 bases from V and 4 bases from J; junction bases left unmatched: 7. This CDR3 contains 13 residues. CDR1 and CDR2 from the germline V gene are SQVTM and ANQGSEA. DNA of the CDR3: TGCAGCGCGTCCCGGGACAGTTACAATGAGCAGTTCTTC. It encodes CSASRDSYNEQFF.

A single count supports this clone. This chain joins TRBV5-8 and TRBJ1-1, with 8 bases that match TRBD1. Germline loops: CDR1 SGHTS, CDR2 YDEGEE. There are 13 residues in the CDR3. The V gene end was trimmed by 7 bases and the J gene end by 1 base; junction bases not matched to a gene: 3. CDR3 region: CASHQGANTEAFF. The CDR3 DNA reads as TGTGCCAGCCATCAGGGGGCGAACACTGAAGCTTTCTTT.

In regard to this clone: Compared with germline, one end of the junction differs, possibly owing to a read error. Here the CDR3 DNA reads TGTTCCAGCAGCTTACTAGCGGGGGGAAGATCCTACGAGCAGTACTTC. It is translated as CSSSLLAGGRSYEQYF. The genes are TRBV7-9 and TRBJ2-7, with 12 bases lining up with TRBD2. This CDR3 is built from 16 residues. Germline V gene data show CDR1 as SEHNR and CDR2 as FQNEAQ (reference sequence).

This clone was picked up one time. The chain recombines TRBV18 with TRBJ1-4, with no clear D. Deletions cut 6 bases from V and 7 bases from J, with 12 bases between. CDR3 size: 13 residues. Germline CDR1 is KGHSH and CDR2 is LQKENI. CDR3 loop: CASSVGIGEKLFF. The CDR3 nucleotides read TGTGCCAGCTCCGTCGGGATAGGTGAAAAACTGTTTTTT. The complete variable domain, with remaining parts taken from reference TRBV18 and TRBJ1-4, reads NAGVMQNPRHLVRRRGQEARLRCSPMKGHSHVYWYRQLPEEGLKFMVYLQKENIIDESGMPKERFSAEFPKEGPSILRIQQVVRGDSAAYFCASSVGIGEKLFFGSGTQLSVL.

The V and J genes are TRBV18 and TRBJ2-3; 10 bases map to TRBD2. Germline values: CDR1 KGHSH, CDR2 LQKENI. With V trimmed by 0 bases and J by 1 base, 4 bases remained unmatched. CDR3 length equals 17 residues. This chain's CDR3 is CASSPPLAGDRTDTQYF. In DNA, the CDR3 is TGTGCCAGCTCACCACCGCTAGCGGGGGACCGCACAGATACGCAGTATTTT. Full variable domain (outside the CDR3, taken from reference TRBV18 and TRBJ2-3): NAGVMQNPRHLVRRRGQEARLRCSPMKGHSHVYWYRQLPEEGLKFMVYLQKENIIDESGMPKERFSAEFPKEGPSILRIQQVVRGDSAAYFCASSPPLAGDRTDTQYFGPGTRLTVL.

This chain connects TRBV6-5 to TRBJ2-1, with D perhaps matching TRBD1 (7 bases). Germline-derived CDR1 and CDR2 are MNHEY and SVGAGI. This CDR3 contains 13 residues. The V end lost 5 bases, the J end lost 7 bases, and 12 bases lay between the germline ends. The CDR3 DNA follows: TGTGCCAGCAGTCCGACAGGGAGGAATGAGCAGTTCTTC. Protein sequence: CASSPTGRNEQFF.

A note on this clone: A read error may account for a junction end that differs from germline. The genes are TRBV30 and TRBJ2-2; possible D gene TRBD2, 6 bases. The CDR3 contains 15 residues. Germline V gives CDR1 GTSNPN, CDR2 SVGIG (reference sequence). The CDR3 reads CATKPSNTHTGGLFF. The CDR3 DNA reads as TGTGCCACCAAACCCTCAAATACACACACCGGGGGGCTGTTTTTT. The full variable domain, rest sourced from reference TRBV30 and TRBJ2-2, is SQTIHQWPATLVQPVGSPLSLECTVEGTSNPNLYWYRQAAGRGLQLLFYSVGIGQISSEVPQNLSASRPQDRQFILSSKKLLLSDSGFYLCATKPSNTHTGGLFFGEGSRLTVL.

The V call is TRBV7-2, the J call TRBJ2-5, with 7 bases fitting TRBD2. The CDR3 totals 14 residues. The germline CDR1 and CDR2 sequences are SGHTA and FQGNSA. V lost 5 bases, J lost 11 bases, and 14 bases stayed unmatched. The CDR3 spells CASSREAPPGEQYF. CDR3 nucleotide sequence: TGTGCCAGCAGCCGGGAGGCTCCGCCGGGTGAGCAGTACTTC. The variable domain in full, completed from reference TRBV7-2 and TRBJ2-5, reads GAGVSQSPSNKVTEKGKDVELRCDPISGHTALYWYRQSLGQGLEFLIYFQGNSAPDKSGLPSDRFSAERTGGSVSTLTIQRTQQEDSAVYLCASSREAPPGEQYFGPGTRLLVL.

The chain uses TRBV30 and TRBJ1-1; possible D gene TRBD1, 6 bases. The germline gives CDR1 GTSNPN, CDR2 SVGIG (reference sequence). Trimming took 2 bases from V and 1 from J, leaving 11 bases between them. The CDR3 has 14 amino acids. Written as DNA, the CDR3 is TGTGCCTGGAGTCAGGGGACAAAGAACACTGAAGCTTTCTTT. This gives the protein CAWSQGTKNTEAFF.

A few counts support this clone. V usage is TRBV6-5 and J usage is TRBJ2-7; the D gene is possibly TRBD1 (5 bases). Trimming cost V 0 bases and J 2 bases, with 11 bases left between them. This CDR3 is 15 amino acids long. CDR1 is MNHEY, CDR2 SVGAGI, per germline. DNA of the CDR3: TGTGCCAGCAGTTACTCGACGCAGGGCCCCTACGAGCAGTACTTC. As protein: CASSYSTQGPYEQYF.

This clone was seen more than once but under ten times. The genes are TRBV27 and TRBJ1-2; TRBD1 is a possible D gene (5 bases). Germline loops: CDR1 MNHEY, CDR2 SMNVEV (reference sequence). Trimming cost V 8 bases and J 4 bases, with 14 bases left between them. The length of the CDR3 is 13 residues. The DNA for the CDR3 is TGTGCCAGCCCCGCCAGGGATGGCTATGGCTACACCTTC. This translates into CASPARDGYGYTF.